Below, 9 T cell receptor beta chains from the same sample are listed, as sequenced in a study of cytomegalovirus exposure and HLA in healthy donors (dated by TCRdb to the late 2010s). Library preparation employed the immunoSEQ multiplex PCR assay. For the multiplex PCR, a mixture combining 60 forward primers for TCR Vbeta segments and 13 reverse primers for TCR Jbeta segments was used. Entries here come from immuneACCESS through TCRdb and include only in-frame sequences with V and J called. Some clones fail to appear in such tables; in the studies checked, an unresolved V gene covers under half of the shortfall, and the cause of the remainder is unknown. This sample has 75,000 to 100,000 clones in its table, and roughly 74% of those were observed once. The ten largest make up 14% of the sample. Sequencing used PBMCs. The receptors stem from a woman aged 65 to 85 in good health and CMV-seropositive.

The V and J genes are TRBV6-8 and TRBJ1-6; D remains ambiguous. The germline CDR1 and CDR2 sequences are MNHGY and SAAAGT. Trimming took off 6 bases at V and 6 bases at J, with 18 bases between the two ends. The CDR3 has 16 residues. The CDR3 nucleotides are TGTGCCAGCAGCCCCACCGGTCCCTCCGTTAATTCACCCCTCCACTTT. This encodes CASSPTGPSVNSPLHF.

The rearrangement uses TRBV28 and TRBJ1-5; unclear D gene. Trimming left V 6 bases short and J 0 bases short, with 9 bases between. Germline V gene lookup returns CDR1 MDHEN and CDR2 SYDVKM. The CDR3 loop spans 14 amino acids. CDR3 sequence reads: CASRVVASNQPQHF. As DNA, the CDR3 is TGTGCCAGCAGGGTGGTGGCTAGCAATCAGCCCCAGCATTTT.

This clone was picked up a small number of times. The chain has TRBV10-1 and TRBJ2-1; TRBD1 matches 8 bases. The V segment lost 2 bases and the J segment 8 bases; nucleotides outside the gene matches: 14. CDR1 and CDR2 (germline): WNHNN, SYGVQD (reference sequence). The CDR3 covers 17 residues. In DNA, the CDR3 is TGCGCCAGCAGTGAGACCCGGACAGGGAAGGGGTACGATGAGCAGTTCTTC. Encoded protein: CASSETRTGKGYDEQFF.

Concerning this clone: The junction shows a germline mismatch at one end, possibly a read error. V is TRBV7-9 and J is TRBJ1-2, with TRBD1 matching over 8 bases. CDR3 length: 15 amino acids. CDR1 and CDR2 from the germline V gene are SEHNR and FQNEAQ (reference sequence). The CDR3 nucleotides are TGTTCCAGCAGCTCTCGGACAGGGTCTACCTATGGCTACACCTTC. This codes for CSSSSRTGSTYGYTF.

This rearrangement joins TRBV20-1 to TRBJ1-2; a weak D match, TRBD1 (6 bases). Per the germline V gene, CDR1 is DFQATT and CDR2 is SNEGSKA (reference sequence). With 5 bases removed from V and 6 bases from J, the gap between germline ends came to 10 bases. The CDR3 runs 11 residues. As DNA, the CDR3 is TGCAGTGCTCCGGACAGAAATGGCTACACCTTC. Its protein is CSAPDRNGYTF.

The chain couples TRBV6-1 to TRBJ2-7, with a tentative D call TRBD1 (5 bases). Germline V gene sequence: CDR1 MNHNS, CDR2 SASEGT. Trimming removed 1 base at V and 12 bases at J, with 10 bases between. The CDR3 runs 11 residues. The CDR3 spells CASSEVGVTYF. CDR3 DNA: TGTGCCAGCAGTGAAGTAGGGGTTACGTACTTC.

CDR3 protein: CASSYSEGNNEQYF. The CDR3 bases are TGTGCCAGCAGTTACTCTGAGGGAAACAACGAGCAGTACTTC. The rearrangement links TRBV6-6 to TRBJ2-7; TRBD2 is a possible D gene (5 bases). Germline-derived CDR1 and CDR2 are MNHNY and SVGAGI (reference sequence). This CDR3 region has 14 residues. Trimming shortened V by 0 bases and J by 5 bases, and 11 bases separated the two germline ends.

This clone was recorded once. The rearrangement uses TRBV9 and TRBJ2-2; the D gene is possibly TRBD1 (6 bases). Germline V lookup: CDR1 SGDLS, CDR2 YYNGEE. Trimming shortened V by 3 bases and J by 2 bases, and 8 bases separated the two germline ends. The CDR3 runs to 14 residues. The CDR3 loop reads CASSGQVNTGELFF. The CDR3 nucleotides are TGTGCCAGCAGCGGACAGGTTAACACCGGGGAGCTGTTTTTT.

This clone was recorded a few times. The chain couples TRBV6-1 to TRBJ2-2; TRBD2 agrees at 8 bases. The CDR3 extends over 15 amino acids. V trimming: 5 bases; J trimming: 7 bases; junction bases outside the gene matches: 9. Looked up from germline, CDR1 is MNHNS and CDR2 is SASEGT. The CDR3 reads CASSSGSGIGGELFF. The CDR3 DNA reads TGTGCCAGCAGTTCCGGTAGCGGGATAGGCGGGGAGCTGTTTTTT.